This T cell receptor (beta chain) was captured in a study of cytomegalovirus exposure and HLA in healthy donors. Whole-study context: The roughly 120 validation repertoires used the same platform as the 666 first-cohort repertoires, a later analysis reported.

Clones were sequenced by immunoSEQ multiplex PCR, and TCRdb holds only the in-frame ones, with some missing. This sample yields hundreds of thousands of clones, of which 86% are seen a single time; about 0.8% belongs to the top ten. There are 12 residues in the CDR3. The ends were cut back, 3 bases at V and 4 bases at J, with 6 bases in the middle. Looked up from germline, CDR1 is SNHLY and CDR2 is FYNNEI. The donors were in the approximately 130-subject validation cohort, distinct from the 666-subject first cohort. Study outcomes and limitations: The authors confirmed in vitro that a few CMV-associated chains were specific for CMV antigens. The study recorded 150 to 200 TCR beta chains that were cytomegalovirus-associated.

This clone was detected a few times. Antigen specificity is unknown. The sequenced sample consisted of PBMCs. This sequence joins TRBV2 and TRBJ1-2; perhaps TRBD1 as D (6 bases). This TCR was sampled from a woman between 18 and 30 years old in good health and CMV-seronegative. The CDR3 sequence: CASSEDSYGYTF. The CDR3 nucleotides read TGTGCCAGCAGTGAGGACAGCTATGGCTACACCTTC.